This TCR beta chain was identified during a study of cytomegalovirus exposure and HLA in healthy donors. As for the study in general: The roughly 110 validation repertoires matched the roughly 700 first-cohort repertoires in platform, a later analysis reported.

The CDR3 is 16 amino acids. Per the germline V gene, CDR1 is SGDLS and CDR2 is YYNGEE. V shed 4 bases, J shed 4 bases, and the junction held 13 bases outside the gene matches. Libraries were prepared by immunoSEQ multiplex PCR; TCRdb keeps only in-frame clonotypes and omits some of them. The sample records tens of thousands of clones, more than 85% being singletons. Study-wide points: Among TCR beta chains, those listed as cytomegalovirus-associated numbered about 160. Rare sequences made up most TCRs, while some public TCRs were found in many donors. A few of the chains that were CMV-associated were confirmed in vitro to be specific for CMV antigens.

With regard to this clone: Its antigen is unidentified.

Material for sequencing was PBMCs. The sequence was collected from a woman aged 30 to 39 in good health and CMV-seronegative. V usage is TRBV9 and J usage is TRBJ2-7, with 8 bases fitting TRBD1. The chain's CDR3 is CASSPLGRQGSYEQYF. As DNA, the CDR3 is TGTGCCAGCAGCCCCCTAGGAAGACAGGGGTCATACGAGCAGTACTTC.